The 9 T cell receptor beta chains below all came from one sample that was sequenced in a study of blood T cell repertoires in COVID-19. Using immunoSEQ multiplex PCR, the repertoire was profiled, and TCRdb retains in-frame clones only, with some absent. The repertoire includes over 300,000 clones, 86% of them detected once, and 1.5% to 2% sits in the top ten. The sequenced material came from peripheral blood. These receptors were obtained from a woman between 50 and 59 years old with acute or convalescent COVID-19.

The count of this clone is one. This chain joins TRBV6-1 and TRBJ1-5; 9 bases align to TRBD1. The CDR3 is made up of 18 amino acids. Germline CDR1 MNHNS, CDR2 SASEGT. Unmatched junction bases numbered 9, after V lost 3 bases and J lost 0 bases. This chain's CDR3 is CASSEGQGGVYSNQPQHF. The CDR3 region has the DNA TGTGCCAGCAGTGAGGGACAGGGTGGGGTATATAGCAATCAGCCCCAGCATTTT.

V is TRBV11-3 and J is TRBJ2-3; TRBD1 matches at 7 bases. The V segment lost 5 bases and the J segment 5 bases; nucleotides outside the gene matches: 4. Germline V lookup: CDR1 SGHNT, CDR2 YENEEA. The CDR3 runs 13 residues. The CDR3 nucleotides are TGTGCCAGCAGCGAAACAGGGGTAGATACGCAGTATTTT. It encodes CASSETGVDTQYF.

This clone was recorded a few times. CDR3 bases: TGTGCCAGCAGCCCTACCGACAGGGGAGTTCGCTACACCTTC. It specifies CASSPTDRGVRYTF. The chain links TRBV7-2 to TRBJ1-2, with TRBD1 matching 8 bases. The CDR3 consists of 14 residues. The J segment lost 9 bases and the V segment lost 5 bases, leaving 11 bases of the junction unmatched. Germline V lookup: CDR1 SGHTA, CDR2 FQGNSA.

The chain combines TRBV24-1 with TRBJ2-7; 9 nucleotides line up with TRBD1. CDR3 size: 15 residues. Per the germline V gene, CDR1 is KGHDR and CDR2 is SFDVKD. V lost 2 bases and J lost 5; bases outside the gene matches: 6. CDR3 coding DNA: TGTGCCACCAGTGATTCGGGACAGGGTCCCCACGAGCAGTACTTC. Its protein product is CATSDSGQGPHEQYF.

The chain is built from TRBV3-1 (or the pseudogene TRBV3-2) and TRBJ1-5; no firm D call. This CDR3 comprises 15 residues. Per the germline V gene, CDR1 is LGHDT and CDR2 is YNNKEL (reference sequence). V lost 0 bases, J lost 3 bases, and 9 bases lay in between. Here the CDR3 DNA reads TGTGCCAGCAGCCAAGATTTGTCCTACAATCAGCCCCAGCATTTT. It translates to CASSQDLSYNQPQHF.

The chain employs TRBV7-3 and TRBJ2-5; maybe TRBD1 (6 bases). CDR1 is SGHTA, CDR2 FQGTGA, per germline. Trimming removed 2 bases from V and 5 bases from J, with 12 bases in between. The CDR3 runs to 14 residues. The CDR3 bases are TGTGCCAGCAGCTTATTGGGGGCGAAGGAGACCCAGTACTTC. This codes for CASSLLGAKETQYF. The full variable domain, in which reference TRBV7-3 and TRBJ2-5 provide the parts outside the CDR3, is GAGVSQTPSNKVTEKGKYVELRCDPISGHTALYWYRQSLGQGPEFLIYFQGTGAADDSGLPNDRFFAVRPEGSVSTLKIQRTERGDSAVYLCASSLLGAKETQYFGPGTRLLVL.

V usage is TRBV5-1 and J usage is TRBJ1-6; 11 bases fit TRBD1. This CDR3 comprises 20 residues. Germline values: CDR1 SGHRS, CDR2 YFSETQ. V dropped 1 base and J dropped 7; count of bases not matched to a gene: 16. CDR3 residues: CASSLNPLRSWDRGNSPLHF. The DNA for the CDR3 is TGCGCCAGCAGCTTGAATCCCCTAAGGAGCTGGGACAGGGGGAATTCACCCCTCCACTTT.

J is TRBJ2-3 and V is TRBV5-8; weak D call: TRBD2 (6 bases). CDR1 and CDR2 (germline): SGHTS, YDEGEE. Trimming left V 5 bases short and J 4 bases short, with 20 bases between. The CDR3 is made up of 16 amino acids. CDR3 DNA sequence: TGTGCCAGCAGTGATGGATCTAGCGTTTGGTCAGATACGCAGTATTTT. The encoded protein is CASSDGSSVWSDTQYF.

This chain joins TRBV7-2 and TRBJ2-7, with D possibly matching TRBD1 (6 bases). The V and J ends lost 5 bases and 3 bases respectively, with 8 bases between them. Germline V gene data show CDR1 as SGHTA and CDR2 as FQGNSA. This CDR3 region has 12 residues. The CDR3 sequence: CASSPGHYEQYF. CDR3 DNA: TGTGCCAGCAGCCCGGGACACTACGAGCAGTACTTC.